This T cell receptor beta chain derives from a study of shared T cell receptors in the human thymus. With 7 bases removed from V and 1 base from J, the gap between germline ends came to 1 base. The CDR3 length is 11 residues. CDR1 is MNHEY and CDR2 is SMNVEV in the germline V gene (reference sequence). Sequenced by immunoSEQ multiplex PCR; TCRdb stores in-frame clones only, minus some. There are about 380,000 clones in the sample; 85% to 95% occur only once, and 0.02% lies in the top ten. The source is a human donor. The sequenced sample was thymocytes. V is TRBV27 and J is TRBJ2-2; D unclear. The CDR3 loop is CASMNTGELFF. For the CDR3, the DNA is TGTGCCAGCATGAACACCGGGGAGCTGTTTTTT.